These 17 T cell receptor beta chains were sequenced from one sample in a study of cytomegalovirus exposure and HLA in healthy donors (TCRdb year 2017). The library came from the immunoSEQ multiplex PCR assay. For the multiplex PCR, a mixture combining 60 forward primers for TCR Vbeta segments and 13 reverse primers for TCR Jbeta segments was used. Drawn from immuneACCESS, this table holds only the in-frame rearrangements with V and J called that TCRdb kept. Clones are partly lost; checked studies trace under half to an unresolved V gene and leave the rest unexplained. This sample gives more than 95,000 clones in total; roughly 80% of them show up just once. Approximately 10% of the sample is held by the ten biggest clonotypes. The material sequenced was PBMCs. These receptors all stem from a man aged 30-40 years in good health and CMV-seropositive.

CDR3 region: CASSLKRGGAPDTQYF. The DNA for the CDR3 is TGTGCCAGCAGCTTAAAGCGCGGGGGGGCCCCAGATACGCAGTATTTT. The chain joins TRBV13 to TRBJ2-3; 9 bases are a match to TRBD2. The V segment lost 2 bases and the J segment 4 bases; nucleotides outside the gene matches: 7. Germline V gene lookup returns CDR1 PRHDT and CDR2 FYEKMQ (reference sequence). This CDR3 is 16 amino acids long.

This clone turned up a few times. The rearrangement links TRBV4-2 to TRBJ1-2, with D maybe TRBD1 (5 bases). Germline loops: CDR1 LGHNA, CDR2 YNFKEQ. The V gene lost 3 bases and the J gene lost 10 bases, with 21 bases spanning the gap. The CDR3 has 15 amino acids. As DNA, the CDR3 is TGTGCCAGCAGCCAGGACGGACACATTGAGGCGACCTACACCTTC. It codes for CASSQDGHIEATYTF.

The genes are TRBV19 and TRBJ1-2; 9 bases agree with TRBD1. After removal of 5 bases from V and 5 bases from J, the junction contained 12 bases not matched to a gene. The germline CDR1 and CDR2 sequences are LNHDA and SQIVND (reference sequence). The CDR3 has 16 amino acids. CDR3 sequence (DNA): TGTGCCAGTAGTCGGACAGGGGAGGGACAGGTTTATGGCTACACCTTC. Protein product: CASSRTGEGQVYGYTF.

This chain links TRBV9 with TRBJ1-2; D is undetermined. Germline V gene lookup returns CDR1 SGDLS and CDR2 YYNGEE. CDR3 length equals 13 residues. Trimming cost V 4 bases and J 2 bases, with 9 bases left between them. CDR3 in amino acids: CASSNQENYGYTF. DNA for the CDR3: TGTGCCAGCAGCAATCAGGAAAACTATGGCTACACCTTC. The full variable domain, in which reference TRBV9 and TRBJ1-2 provide the parts outside the CDR3, is DSGVTQTPKHLITATGQRVTLRCSPRSGDLSVYWYQQSLDQGLQFLIQYYNGEERAKGNILERFSAQQFPDLHSELNLSSLELGDSALYFCASSNQENYGYTFGSGTRLTVV.

This clone was seen a few times. This chain connects TRBV6-4 to TRBJ2-3; D perhaps matches TRBD2 (6 bases). V lost 2 bases to trimming and J lost 0 bases, with 9 bases between them. There are 15 residues in the CDR3. Germline V gives CDR1 MRHNA, CDR2 SNTAGT. CDR3 protein: CASSDGGASTDTQYF. CDR3 nucleotide sequence: TGTGCCAGCAGTGACGGCGGGGCTAGCACAGATACGCAGTATTTT.

In this sample, this clone turned up a few times. The chain has TRBV6-1 and TRBJ2-7; possibly TRBD1 for D (5 bases). Trimming removed 4 bases at V and 1 base at J, with 14 bases between. Germline-derived CDR1 and CDR2 are MNHNS and SASEGT. The CDR3 totals 15 residues. The CDR3 bases are TGTGCCAGCAGTGGGGCTACCCAGGGTTCCTACGAGCAGTACTTC. This gives the protein CASSGATQGSYEQYF.

The V gene is TRBV2, the J gene TRBJ2-1, with TRBD2 matching over 7 bases. Germline CDR1 is SNHLY and CDR2 is FYNNEI. J was trimmed by 8 bases and V by 8 bases; bases with no gene match: 9. The CDR3 length is 13 residues. CDR3 nucleotides: TGTGCCAGCGACCCGAGCGGGGTTGATGAGCAGTTCTTC. As protein: CASDPSGVDEQFF. The entire variable domain, with the rest obtained from reference TRBV2 and TRBJ2-1, is as follows: EPEVTQTPSHQVTQMGQEVILRCVPISNHLYFYWYRQILGQKVEFLVSFYNNEISEKSEIFDDQFSVERPDGSNFTLKIRSTKLEDSAMYFCASDPSGVDEQFFGPGTRLTVL.

V usage is TRBV4-2 and J usage is TRBJ2-7, with 15 bases that match TRBD2. The ends lost 1 base at V and 3 bases at J; junction bases unmatched: 7. Per germline, CDR1 LGHNA and CDR2 YNFKEQ. This CDR3 contains 18 residues. This chain's CDR3 is CASSQVFRTSGGDYEQYF. The CDR3 region has the DNA TGTGCCAGCAGCCAAGTCTTTCGGACTAGCGGGGGGGACTACGAGCAGTACTTC.

This clone was counted only a few times. The rearrangement uses TRBV9 and TRBJ1-3; maybe TRBD1 (5 bases). V gave up 0 bases and J gave up 0 bases, with 13 bases separating them. This CDR3 is 17 amino acids long. From germline, CDR1 is SGDLS and CDR2 YYNGEE. The CDR3 loop reads CASSVAGTANSGNTIYF. CDR3 nucleotide sequence: TGTGCCAGCAGCGTAGCTGGGACTGCGAACTCTGGAAACACCATATATTTT.

V gene TRBV7-8 combines with J gene TRBJ1-3, with 9 bases identical to TRBD1. This CDR3 is 19 amino acids long. Germline lookup yields CDR1 SGHVS and CDR2 FQNEAQ. The V and J ends lost 5 bases and 4 bases, in that order; junction bases with no gene match: 18. The CDR3 loop is CASSVNIPGQGSGGNTIYF. CDR3 sequence (DNA): TGTGCCAGCAGCGTGAATATACCGGGACAGGGAAGTGGGGGAAACACCATATATTTT.

This clone was detected once. The chain joins TRBV6-1 to TRBJ2-5, with D unresolved. The CDR3 length is 12 residues. The V end was cut by 2 bases, the J end by 8 bases, with 9 bases between. Germline values: CDR1 MNHNS, CDR2 SASEGT. The CDR3 nucleotides read TGTGCCAGCAGTGAACCCCAGGTTACCCAGTACTTC. Protein product: CASSEPQVTQYF.

The gene calls are TRBV7-3 and TRBJ2-2; TRBD2 might be the D (5 bases). Germline loops: CDR1 SGHTA, CDR2 FQGTGA. The CDR3 runs to 17 residues. V lost 5 bases and J 2 bases, leaving 18 bases between the germline ends. The CDR3 sequence is CASSQWPSEGNTGELFF. The CDR3 DNA follows: TGTGCCAGCAGCCAATGGCCGAGCGAGGGAAACACCGGGGAGCTGTTTTTT.

The rearrangement joins TRBV7-3 to TRBJ2-1, with D unresolved. V was trimmed by 2 bases and J by 6 bases, leaving 11 bases between them. The CDR3 is made up of 14 amino acids. Per the germline V gene, CDR1 is SGHTA and CDR2 is FQGTGA. The chain's CDR3 is CASSLGRGSNEQFF. The CDR3 DNA follows: TGTGCCAGCAGCTTAGGTCGCGGCTCCAATGAGCAGTTCTTC.

V gene TRBV5-1 combines with J gene TRBJ1-2; 8 positions agree with TRBD1. J gave up 5 bases and V 2 bases, and 5 bases lay outside the gene matches. There are 14 residues in the CDR3. Germline loops: CDR1 SGHRS, CDR2 YFSETQ. CDR3 region: CASSFDRGGYGYTF. DNA for the CDR3: TGCGCCAGCAGCTTCGACAGGGGTGGTTATGGCTACACCTTC.

The chain links TRBV5-1 to TRBJ1-1; D is unclear. The germline gives CDR1 SGHRS, CDR2 YFSETQ. The CDR3 is made up of 14 amino acids. V was trimmed by 1 base and J by 1 base, leaving 8 bases between them. DNA of the CDR3: TGCGCCAGCAGCTTGAGACTCCAGAACACTGAAGCTTTCTTT. Encoded protein: CASSLRLQNTEAFF.

DNA for the CDR3: TGTGCCAGCAGTTTGAGCGGCAACATGAACACTGAAGCTTTCTTT. Translating gives CASSLSGNMNTEAFF. V and J are TRBV27 and TRBJ1-1; D ambiguous. Trimming left V 3 bases short and J 0 bases short, with 11 bases between. The germline V gene has CDR1 MNHEY and CDR2 SMNVEV (reference sequence). The CDR3 has 15 residues.

J is TRBJ2-2 and V is TRBV9; D is perhaps TRBD1 (5 bases). Germline CDR1 and CDR2: SGDLS and YYNGEE. This CDR3 is built from 15 residues. The V end was cut by 0 bases, the J end by 6 bases, with 12 bases between. CDR3 loop: CASSVGQGKAGELFF. The CDR3 coding sequence is TGTGCCAGCAGCGTAGGGCAGGGCAAGGCCGGGGAGCTGTTTTTT.